The entry below gives a single T cell receptor (beta chain) sequence along with its context. Its specificity is unknown. TCRdb's copy holds only in-frame clones and misses some; the assay was immunoSEQ multiplex PCR. The profile covers some 2.1 million clones, with about 95% appearing a single time and 1% to 1.3% taken by the ten largest. Trimming removed 5 bases from V and 8 bases from J; junction bases left unmatched: 11. CDR1 and CDR2 (germline): SGHAT, FQNNGV. There are 15 residues in the CDR3. The sample is drawn from a study of shared clonotypes between healthy human individuals. For the study at large: The study used three CD4 naive, three CD4 memory, two CD8 naive and one CD8 memory plate per donor. General observations from the study: Larger richness was generally estimated for naive than memory subsets.

Naive CD8 populations comprised CD45RO-negative cells positively selected for CCR7, excluding terminally differentiated effector memory CD45RA+ cells. Donors included only healthy HIV-negative adults lacking recent acute infections or vaccinations. The donor cohort consisted entirely of Caucasian adults residing in Nashville, Tennessee. Sequencing was performed on naive CD8+ T cells sorted from blood. The chain uses TRBV11-2 and TRBJ2-1, with TRBD2 identical over 8 bases. The clonotype originates from a man between 18 and 35 years old in good health. CDR3 sequence reads: CASSLYSGDGDEQFF. Written as DNA, the CDR3 is TGTGCCAGCAGCCTCTATAGCGGGGACGGCGATGAGCAGTTCTTC.